One sample yielded the 17 T cell receptor beta chains listed below, sequenced in a study of blood T cell repertoires in COVID-19. Method: immunoSEQ multiplex PCR; TCRdb's copy keeps in-frame clones and lacks some. The sample consists of some 150,000 clones, about 88% of them appearing once. Sequencing was carried out using peripheral blood. The receptors stem from a middle-aged man with acute or convalescent COVID-19.

The chain has TRBV5-4 and TRBJ2-3; D remains ambiguous. V was clipped by 0 bases and J by 5 bases, with 13 bases between them. CDR3 length: 15 residues. CDR1 and CDR2 (germline): SGHNT, YYREEE (reference sequence). Here the CDR3 reads CASSLGAQNGDTQYF. CDR3 in DNA: TGTGCCAGCAGCTTGGGGGCCCAAAACGGAGATACGCAGTATTTT.

The chain recombines TRBV9 with TRBJ1-2; possibly TRBD1 for D (6 bases). The V end was cut by 4 bases, the J end by 5 bases, with 15 bases between. CDR1 and CDR2 from the germline V gene are SGDLS and YYNGEE. CDR3 size: 14 residues. The CDR3 region is CASSPRWTEYGYTF. Here the CDR3 DNA reads TGTGCCAGCAGCCCCCGTTGGACAGAGTATGGCTACACCTTC.

This clone has just a few counts. This chain links TRBV7-6 with TRBJ2-7; 9 bases are shared with TRBD1. The CDR3 totals 15 residues. The germline CDR1 and CDR2 sequences are SGHVS and FNYEAQ. V lost 4 bases and J lost 2; bases outside the gene matches: 6. The CDR3 loop reads CASSSGTGPPYEQYF. CDR3 in DNA: TGTGCCAGCAGCTCCGGGACAGGGCCTCCCTACGAGCAGTACTTC.

This clone occurred once. CDR3 amino acids: CASSATAGLTYEQYF. The CDR3 DNA reads TGTGCCAGCAGCGCTACAGCGGGTCTTACCTACGAGCAGTACTTC. The chain has TRBV7-8 and TRBJ2-7, with D possibly TRBD2 on 6 matching bases. The germline V gene has CDR1 SGHVS and CDR2 FQNEAQ. This CDR3 has 15 amino acids. Deletions cut 5 bases from V and 2 bases from J, with 16 bases between.

The J gene is TRBJ2-3, the V gene TRBV5-5; D ambiguous. V was pared by 5 bases and J by 3 bases, with 7 bases between. Germline V gene sequence: CDR1 SGHKS, CDR2 YYEKEE (reference sequence). The CDR3 totals 12 residues. CDR3 nucleotides: TGTGCCAGCAGAAGCGTAACAGATACGCAGTATTTT. Translated, it gives CASRSVTDTQYF.

The CDR3 DNA follows: TGTGCCAGCAGCTTGGTAGCCTCCACTGAAGCTTTCTTT. Its translation is CASSLVASTEAFF. V gene TRBV5-5 combines with J gene TRBJ1-1; D gene uncertain. Trimming removed 0 bases at V and 4 bases at J, with 7 bases between. Germline V gives CDR1 SGHKS, CDR2 YYEKEE (reference sequence). The CDR3 extends over 13 amino acids.

The V and J genes are TRBV6-5 and TRBJ1-3; D call uncertain. Germline CDR1 MNHEY, CDR2 SVGAGI. V was clipped by 7 bases and J by 4 bases, with 5 bases between them. This CDR3 contains 11 residues. The CDR3 sequence is CASTYGNTIYF. In DNA, the CDR3 is TGTGCCAGCACCTACGGAAACACCATATATTTT.

V and J are TRBV10-1 and TRBJ2-1; TRBD2 aligns across 9 bases. Germline V gives CDR1 WNHNN, CDR2 SYGVQD (reference sequence). The CDR3 loop spans 16 amino acids. The junction had 11 bases not matched to a gene; V was cut back by 2 bases and J by 9 bases. The CDR3 region is CASSEVTSGKGGEQFF. CDR3 in DNA: TGCGCCAGCAGTGAGGTGACTAGCGGCAAAGGGGGTGAGCAGTTCTTC.

V is TRBV5-1 and J is TRBJ2-2; D gene ambiguous. With 0 bases removed from V and 4 bases from J, the gap between germline ends came to 7 bases. The CDR3 is 14 residues long. Germline-derived CDR1 and CDR2 are SGHRS and YFSETQ. The CDR3 region is CASSLVTSTGELFF. The CDR3 nucleotides are TGCGCCAGCAGCTTGGTAACAAGCACCGGGGAGCTGTTTTTT.

The CDR3 DNA follows: TGCGCCAGCAGCCCAGACGGCGGGGGCACCACAGATACGCAGTATTTT. Its translation: CASSPDGGGTTDTQYF. The rearrangement joins TRBV4-3 to TRBJ2-3; tentative D call: TRBD2 (7 bases). Germline V gene sequence: CDR1 LGHNA, CDR2 YSLEER. Trimming cost V 4 bases and J 2 bases, with 16 bases left between them. There are 16 residues in the CDR3.

The chain combines TRBV7-6 with TRBJ2-1; 8 bases match TRBD1. The germline V gene has CDR1 SGHVS and CDR2 FNYEAQ. V shed 4 bases, J shed 2 bases, and the junction held 10 bases outside the gene matches. The CDR3 runs to 17 residues. CDR3 residues: CASSSNPAGGTYNEQFF. The CDR3 nucleotides read TGTGCCAGCAGCTCGAACCCCGCAGGGGGCACCTACAATGAGCAGTTCTTC.

This sequence joins TRBV6-5 and TRBJ2-3, with D perhaps TRBD1 (6 bases). The V gene's germline CDR1 is MNHEY and CDR2 SVGAGI. The V end was cut by 4 bases, the J end by 5 bases, with 13 bases between. The CDR3 covers 14 residues. The CDR3 DNA reads as TGTGCCAGCAGTTCGCCAGGGGCTAAAGATACGCAGTATTTT. Its translation: CASSSPGAKDTQYF.

The CDR3 protein is CASSQGSGSGYGYTF. DNA for the CDR3: TGCGCCAGCAGCCAAGGTAGTGGCAGCGGCTATGGCTACACCTTC. The gene calls are TRBV4-1 and TRBJ1-2; unclear D gene. This CDR3 region has 15 residues. V lost 1 base, J lost 4 bases, and 13 bases lay in between. CDR1 is MGHRA and CDR2 is YSYEKL in the germline V gene.

The chain uses TRBV6-5 and TRBJ2-5; tentatively, D is TRBD2 (5 bases). The CDR3 contains 12 residues. Germline V gene sequence: CDR1 MNHEY, CDR2 SVGAGI. Trimming cost V 6 bases and J 3 bases, with 8 bases left between them. The CDR3 DNA reads TGTGCCAGCAGGGACTTAGAAGAGACCCAGTACTTC. Residues: CASRDLEETQYF.

The chain uses TRBV30 and TRBJ1-5; a weak D match, TRBD1 (5 bases). The germline V and J ends were trimmed by 1 base and 11 bases, with 12 bases remaining between them. CDR1 is GTSNPN and CDR2 is SVGIG in the germline V gene (reference sequence). This CDR3 contains 12 residues. The CDR3 coding sequence is TGTGCCTGGAGTGGGGCGGGGGGGACCCAGCATTTT. It encodes CAWSGAGGTQHF.

This clone showed up just once. The rearrangement uses TRBV11-2 and TRBJ2-3, with D possibly matching TRBD2 (6 bases). With 3 bases removed from V and 4 bases from J, the gap between germline ends came to 11 bases. CDR3 size: 14 residues. CDR1 and CDR2 (germline): SGHAT, FQNNGV. The CDR3 is CASSFSGPADTQYF. CDR3 bases: TGTGCCAGCAGCTTCAGCGGGCCAGCAGATACGCAGTATTTT.

V usage is TRBV15 and J usage is TRBJ1-5; tentative D call: TRBD1 (6 bases). Germline CDR1 is LNHNV and CDR2 is YYDKDF (reference sequence). The CDR3 totals 16 residues. Between the trimmed V and J ends, which lost 0 bases and 2 bases, there was a span of 11 bases. This CDR3 is CATSRDTGYRNQPQHF. The CDR3 coding sequence is TGTGCCACCAGCAGAGATACAGGGTACCGCAATCAGCCCCAGCATTTT.